This TCR beta chain was recovered during a study of blood T cells in healthy people across ages. Losses at the gene ends were 7 bases for V and 2 bases for J; bases not matched to a gene: 2. This CDR3 region has 13 residues. Germline-derived CDR1 and CDR2 are LNHDA and SQIVND (reference sequence). Sample-barcoded 5' priming and a J-beta primer mix drove a second PCR of 7 to 11 cycles. TCRdb analysed the 5' RACE reads with MiXCR anew, one entry per CDR3 protein. Among 750,000 to 1,000,000 distinct CDR3 sequences listed, about 29% were seen once. This same sample was also taken into another study, of T cells of mothers and their children.

This clonotype originated in a woman aged 40 to 49 in good health. Sequencing used blood. The chain has TRBV19 and TRBJ2-3, with 8 bases identical to TRBD1. CDR3 residues: CASKDRATDTQYF. In nucleotides, the CDR3 is TGTGCCAGTAAGGACAGGGCCACAGATACGCAGTATTTT.